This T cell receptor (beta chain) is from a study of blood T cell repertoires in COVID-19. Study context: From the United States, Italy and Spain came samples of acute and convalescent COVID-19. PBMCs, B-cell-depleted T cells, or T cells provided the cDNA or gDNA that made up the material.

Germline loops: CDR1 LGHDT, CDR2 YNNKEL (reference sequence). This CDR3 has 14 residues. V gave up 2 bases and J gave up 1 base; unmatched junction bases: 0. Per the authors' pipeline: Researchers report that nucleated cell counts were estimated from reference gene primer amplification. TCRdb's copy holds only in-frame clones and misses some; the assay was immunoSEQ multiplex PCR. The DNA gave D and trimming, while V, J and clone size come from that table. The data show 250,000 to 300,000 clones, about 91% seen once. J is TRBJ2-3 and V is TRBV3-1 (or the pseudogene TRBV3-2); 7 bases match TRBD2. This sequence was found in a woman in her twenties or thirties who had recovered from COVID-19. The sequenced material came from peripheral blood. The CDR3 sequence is CASSQTSGTDTQYF. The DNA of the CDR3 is TGTGCCAGCAGCCAAACTAGCGGCACAGATACGCAGTATTTT.